Below, 11 T cell receptor beta chains from the same sample are listed, as sequenced in a study of cytomegalovirus exposure and HLA in healthy donors. Primers: 60 Vbeta forward and 13 Jbeta reverse. Clones were read by immunoSEQ multiplex PCR, and TCRdb kept only the in-frame ones, dropping some. The sample has roughly 100,000 clones; around three quarters are singletons. Material: PBMCs. The receptors here all came from a woman aged 18-29 years in good health and CMV-seropositive.

This clone has only a few counts. V gene TRBV19 combines with J gene TRBJ2-7; D gene ambiguous. Trimming took 0 bases from V and 7 from J, leaving 7 bases between them. The CDR3 loop spans 12 amino acids. In germline, CDR1 is LNHDA, CDR2 SQIVND (reference sequence). CDR3 loop: CASSIDPREQYF. The CDR3 region has the DNA TGTGCCAGTAGTATAGATCCCAGGGAGCAGTACTTC.

V and J are TRBV6-1 and TRBJ1-3; TRBD1 aligns across 11 bases. CDR1 MNHNS and CDR2 SASEGT come from the germline V gene. The CDR3 loop spans 17 amino acids. The V segment lost 3 bases and the J segment 2 bases; nucleotides outside the gene matches: 6. The CDR3 loop reads CASSELTGQGAGNTIYF. The CDR3, as DNA: TGTGCCAGCAGTGAGCTCACGGGACAGGGGGCTGGAAACACCATATATTTT.

The rearrangement links TRBV2 to TRBJ2-5; the match to TRBD2 covers 13 bases. The germline V gene encodes CDR1 SNHLY and CDR2 FYNNEI. V dropped 7 bases and J dropped 5; count of bases not matched to a gene: 10. The CDR3 runs 16 residues. This CDR3 is CASMPGLAGRSETQYF. CDR3 sequence (DNA): TGTGCCAGCATGCCGGGACTAGCGGGGCGGTCGGAGACCCAGTACTTC. Full variable domain (missing parts from reference TRBV2 and TRBJ2-5): EPEVTQTPSHQVTQMGQEVILRCVPISNHLYFYWYRQILGQKVEFLVSFYNNEISEKSEIFDDQFSVERPDGSNFTLKIRSTKLEDSAMYFCASMPGLAGRSETQYFGPGTRLLVL.

V usage is TRBV5-4 and J usage is TRBJ2-7; tentatively, D is TRBD2 (5 bases). This CDR3 comprises 16 residues. Germline CDR1 is SGHNT and CDR2 is YYREEE (reference sequence). The V and J ends lost 0 bases and 3 bases respectively, with 16 bases between them. The CDR3 sequence is CASSLEDSERIYEQYF. CDR3 coding DNA: TGTGCCAGCAGCTTGGAGGACTCGGAGCGGATCTACGAGCAGTACTTC. The whole variable domain, remainder taken from reference TRBV5-4 and TRBJ2-7, is ETGVTQSPTHLIKTRGQQVTLRCSSQSGHNTVSWYQQALGQGPQFIFQYYREEENGRGNFPPRFSGLQFPNYSSELNVNALELDDSALYLCASSLEDSERIYEQYFGPGTRLTVT.

The V and J genes are TRBV5-1 and TRBJ2-7; D not certain. Trimming took 3 bases from V and 2 from J, leaving 18 bases between them. The CDR3 has 16 residues. The germline CDR1 and CDR2 sequences are SGHRS and YFSETQ. CDR3 sequence reads: CASSSTTGHTTYEQYF. The CDR3 DNA sequence: TGCGCCAGCAGCTCTACTACGGGTCATACTACCTACGAGCAGTACTTC. The complete variable domain, with remaining parts taken from reference TRBV5-1 and TRBJ2-7, reads KAGVTQTPRYLIKTRGQQVTLSCSPISGHRSVSWYQQTPGQGLQFLFEYFSETQRNKGNFPGRFSGRQFSNSRSEMNVSTLELGDSALYLCASSSTTGHTTYEQYFGPGTRLTVT.

V and J are TRBV28 and TRBJ1-5; TRBD1 is a possible D gene (5 bases). The CDR3 has 15 amino acids. Deletions cut 5 bases from V and 6 bases from J, with 17 bases between. CDR1 is MDHEN, CDR2 SYDVKM, per germline. This CDR3 is CASSIVRGVVQPQHF. The CDR3, as DNA: TGTGCCAGCAGTATCGTTCGGGGGGTCGTTCAGCCCCAGCATTTT.

J is TRBJ2-7 and V is TRBV7-6, with D unresolved. The ends were cut back, 1 base at V and 0 bases at J, with 10 bases in the middle. This CDR3 spans 15 amino acids. Germline CDR1 SGHVS, CDR2 FNYEAQ. The CDR3 spells CASSLGPVVSYEQYF. CDR3 DNA: TGTGCCAGCAGCTTAGGCCCAGTTGTCTCCTACGAGCAGTACTTC.

The chain recombines TRBV5-6 with TRBJ2-2, with 7 nucleotides matching TRBD1. CDR3 length: 15 residues. V gave up 0 bases and J gave up 4 bases; unmatched junction bases: 3. CDR1 is SGHDT and CDR2 is YYEEEE in the germline V gene. The CDR3 DNA follows: TGTGCCAGCAGCTTGGAGGGGGCGTTCACCGGGGAGCTGTTTTTT. Protein product: CASSLEGAFTGELFF.

With regard to this clone: One end of the junction is discordant with germline, which a read error may explain. The chain recombines TRBV18 with TRBJ1-2; TRBD1 aligns across 8 bases. This CDR3 is 16 amino acids long. From germline, CDR1 is KGHSH and CDR2 LQKENI. The CDR3 nucleotides read TGTGCCAGCTCACCAGAGTCAGGGGGCTTGGGCTATGGCTACCCCTTC. Amino acid sequence: CASSPESGGLGYGYPF.

This chain uses TRBV2 with TRBJ2-2; 9 nucleotides match TRBD2. The germline V gene encodes CDR1 SNHLY and CDR2 FYNNEI. V trimming: 2 bases; J trimming: 6 bases; junction bases outside the gene matches: 4. CDR3 length equals 15 residues. CDR3 bases: TGTGCCAGCAGTGAATACACTAGCGGGTCCGGGGAGCTGTTTTTT. This gives the protein CASSEYTSGSGELFF.

This chain links TRBV6-1 with TRBJ1-1, with 7 bases aligning to TRBD1. The CDR3 spans 17 residues. The V and J ends lost 3 bases and 1 base, in that order; junction bases with no gene match: 11. The germline V gene encodes CDR1 MNHNS and CDR2 SASEGT. CDR3 sequence: CASSEGTAPRRNTEAFF. The CDR3 DNA reads TGTGCCAGCAGTGAGGGGACAGCCCCTAGGCGGAACACTGAAGCTTTCTTT.